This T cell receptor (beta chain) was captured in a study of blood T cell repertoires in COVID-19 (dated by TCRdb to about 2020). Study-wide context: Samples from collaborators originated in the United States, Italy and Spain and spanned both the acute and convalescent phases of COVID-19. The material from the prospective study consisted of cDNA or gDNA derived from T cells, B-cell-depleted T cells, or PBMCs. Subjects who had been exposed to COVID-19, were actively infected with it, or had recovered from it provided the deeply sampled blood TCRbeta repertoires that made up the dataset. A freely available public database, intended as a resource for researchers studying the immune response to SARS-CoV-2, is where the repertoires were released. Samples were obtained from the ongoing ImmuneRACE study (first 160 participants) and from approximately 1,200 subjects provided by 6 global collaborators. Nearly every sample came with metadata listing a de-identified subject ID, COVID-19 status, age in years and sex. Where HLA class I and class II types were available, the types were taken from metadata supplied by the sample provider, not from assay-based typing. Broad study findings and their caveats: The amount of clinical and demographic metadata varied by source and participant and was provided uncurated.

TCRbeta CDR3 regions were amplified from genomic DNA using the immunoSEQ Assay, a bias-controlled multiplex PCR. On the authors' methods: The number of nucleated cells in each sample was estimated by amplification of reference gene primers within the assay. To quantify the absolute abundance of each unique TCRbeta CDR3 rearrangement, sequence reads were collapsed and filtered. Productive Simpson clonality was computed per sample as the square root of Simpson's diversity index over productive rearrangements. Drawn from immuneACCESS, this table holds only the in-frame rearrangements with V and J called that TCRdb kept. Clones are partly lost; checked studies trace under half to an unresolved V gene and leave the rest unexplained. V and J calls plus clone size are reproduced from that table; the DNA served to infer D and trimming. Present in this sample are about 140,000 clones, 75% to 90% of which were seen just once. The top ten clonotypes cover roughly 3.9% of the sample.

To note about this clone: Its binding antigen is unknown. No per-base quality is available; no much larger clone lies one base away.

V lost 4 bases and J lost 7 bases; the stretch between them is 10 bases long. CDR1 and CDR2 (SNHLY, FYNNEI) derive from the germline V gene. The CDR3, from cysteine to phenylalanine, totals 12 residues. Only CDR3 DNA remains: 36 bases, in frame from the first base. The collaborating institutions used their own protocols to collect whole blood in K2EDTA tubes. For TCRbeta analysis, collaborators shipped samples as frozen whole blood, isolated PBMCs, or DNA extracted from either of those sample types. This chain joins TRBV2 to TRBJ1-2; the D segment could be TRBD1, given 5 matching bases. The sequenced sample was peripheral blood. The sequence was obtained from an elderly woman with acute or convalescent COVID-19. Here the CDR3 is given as CASSGSGGGYTF. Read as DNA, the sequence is TGTGCCAGCAGTGGGTCCGGGGGTGGCTACACCTTC.